This record looks at one T cell receptor beta chain sequence and its context. These data come from a study of blood T cell repertoires in COVID-19. Study details: COVID-19 samples, acute and convalescent, were from the United States, Italy and Spain. PBMCs, B-cell-depleted T cells, or T cells were the source of the cDNA or gDNA that made up the material.

How the authors handled the data: It was from reference gene primer amplification that nucleated cell counts were estimated. Sequencing used immunoSEQ multiplex PCR; TCRdb keeps in-frame clones, though not all of them. V, J and clone size reflect that table, while D and trimming were determined from the DNA. The sample carries 100,000 to 150,000 clones, about 86% recorded once. Germline CDR1 and CDR2: KGHSH and LQKENI. CDR3 length equals 19 residues. The V segment lost 3 bases and the J segment 2 bases; nucleotides outside the gene matches: 15. Cohort allocation depended upon clinical history that participants reported.

This TCR was sampled from a woman between 45 and 60 years old who had recovered from COVID-19. J is TRBJ2-7 and V is TRBV18; 11 bases agree with TRBD2. The sequenced material came from PBMCs or T cells enriched from blood (not recorded which). The CDR3 loop reads CASSPLLAGARFSAYEQYF. CDR3 sequence (DNA): TGTGCCAGCTCACCCCTACTAGCGGGGGCAAGGTTTTCAGCCTACGAGCAGTACTTC.